Below, 13 T cell receptor beta chains from the same sample are listed, as sequenced in a study of Tregs in tolerant kidney transplant recipients. Data came from immunoSEQ multiplex PCR; TCRdb stores just in-frame clones and leaves some out. This sample yields over 55,000 clones, of which around four fifths are seen a single time; 4% to 6.5% belongs to the top ten. The sample was CD4+ T cells from blood. The source of these receptors is a human donor in good health.

The rearrangement uses TRBV18 and TRBJ1-5; D is undetermined. The CDR3 runs 14 residues. The V end was cut by 6 bases, the J end by 3 bases, with 12 bases between. CDR1 KGHSH and CDR2 LQKENI come from the germline V gene. CDR3 protein: CASSKPGYNQPQHF. The CDR3 nucleotides read TGTGCCAGCTCGAAACCGGGGTACAATCAGCCCCAGCATTTT. The entire variable domain, with the rest obtained from reference TRBV18 and TRBJ1-5, is as follows: NAGVMQNPRHLVRRRGQEARLRCSPMKGHSHVYWYRQLPEEGLKFMVYLQKENIIDESGMPKERFSAEFPKEGPSILRIQQVVRGDSAAYFCASSKPGYNQPQHFGDGTRLSIL.

This clone appeared once. The chain couples TRBV5-3 to TRBJ1-1, with D maybe TRBD1 (5 bases). TRBV5-3 is classed as an ORF, of uncertain function. The CDR3 totals 16 residues. The V end was cut by 2 bases, the J end by 1 base, with 15 bases between. CDR3 loop: CARSFALGRGNTEAFF. For the CDR3, the DNA is TGTGCCAGAAGCTTCGCCCTCGGAAGGGGGAACACTGAAGCTTTCTTT.

The chain carries TRBV5-1 and TRBJ2-1, with no clear D. V lost 4 bases, J lost 5 bases, and 7 bases lay in between. The CDR3 sequence is 12 residues long. Germline CDR1 and CDR2: SGHRS and YFSETQ. The CDR3 sequence: CASSTEDNEQFF. The CDR3, as DNA: TGCGCCAGCAGCACCGAAGACAATGAGCAGTTCTTC.

The chain joins TRBV25-1 to TRBJ2-5; D ambiguous. CDR3 length equals 14 residues. V was shortened by 3 bases and J by 1 base, with 9 bases between the two germline ends. Germline V gives CDR1 MGHDK, CDR2 SYGVNS. CDR3 nucleotide sequence: TGTGCCAGCAGTGATTCGCAGACCCAAGAGACCCAGTACTTC. Translated, it gives CASSDSQTQETQYF.

This clone has just a few counts. The V gene is TRBV5-1, the J gene TRBJ2-1; D is uncertain. Deletions cut 4 bases from V and 5 bases from J, with 16 bases between. The germline V gene has CDR1 SGHRS and CDR2 YFSETQ. The CDR3 has 15 amino acids. Written as DNA, the CDR3 is TGCGCCAGCAGCCGGGTCCTCTCAGGAAACAATGAGCAGTTCTTC. This gives the protein CASSRVLSGNNEQFF.

This CDR3 reads CASSHRQGIDEQFF. The CDR3 DNA reads as TGTGCCAGCAGCCACCGGCAGGGTATTGATGAGCAGTTCTTC. The chain combines TRBV7-3 with TRBJ2-1; tentative D call: TRBD1 (5 bases). This CDR3 has 14 amino acids. V dropped 5 bases and J dropped 8 bases, with 16 bases sitting between them. Germline V gives CDR1 SGHTA, CDR2 FQGTGA.

This chain joins TRBV7-2 and TRBJ2-1; 11 bases align to TRBD2. CDR3 length equals 14 residues. V lost 5 bases to trimming and J lost 9 bases; unmatched junction nucleotides: 6. Germline CDR1 and CDR2: SGHTA and FQGNSA. CDR3 DNA: TGTGCCAGCAGCGGACTAGCGGGCGGGGCTGAGCAGTTCTTC. Its protein product is CASSGLAGGAEQFF.

The chain recombines TRBV14 with TRBJ2-7; 7 bases fit TRBD2. Germline CDR1 and CDR2: SGHDN and FVKESK. The CDR3 is 14 residues long. The junction had 9 bases not matched to a gene; V was cut back by 3 bases and J by 7 bases. The CDR3 protein is CASSHLGLVGEQYF. The CDR3 bases are TGTGCCAGCAGCCATCTCGGACTAGTCGGAGAGCAGTACTTC.

The rearrangement links TRBV11-2 to TRBJ2-1, with 8 bases identical to TRBD2. CDR1 is SGHAT, CDR2 FQNNGV, per germline. V lost 5 bases to trimming and J lost 7 bases; unmatched junction nucleotides: 13. The CDR3 is 16 residues long. The CDR3 sequence: CASSPFRLAQENEQFF. CDR3 DNA sequence: TGTGCCAGCAGCCCCTTTAGACTAGCGCAAGAGAATGAGCAGTTCTTC.

This chain connects TRBV7-9 to TRBJ1-4; D is undetermined. The CDR3 runs to 13 residues. Trimming removed 3 bases from V and 8 bases from J, with 10 bases in between. Germline-derived CDR1 and CDR2 are SEHNR and FQNEAQ (reference sequence). CDR3 bases: TGTGCCAGCAGCTTTCTGGGTTCGGAAAAACTGTTTTTT. Its protein product is CASSFLGSEKLFF.

This chain joins TRBV28 and TRBJ1-4; 7 bases align to TRBD1. The junction had 8 bases not matched to a gene; V was cut back by 5 bases and J by 5 bases. Germline V gene lookup returns CDR1 MDHEN and CDR2 SYDVKM. The CDR3 covers 15 residues. CDR3 nucleotides: TGTGCCAGCAGTCCAAGGGGGCGGAGGAATGAAAAACTGTTTTTT. As protein: CASSPRGRRNEKLFF.

The chain uses TRBV9 and TRBJ2-3; 10 bases fit TRBD2. V shed 0 bases and J 5 bases; nucleotides not matched to a gene: 12. The CDR3 has 18 amino acids. Germline lookup yields CDR1 SGDLS and CDR2 YYNGEE. CDR3 region: CASSVDLAGDPGEDTQYF. CDR3 nucleotides: TGTGCCAGCAGCGTAGACCTAGCGGGGGATCCGGGCGAAGATACGCAGTATTTT.

V is TRBV5-6 and J is TRBJ1-3; possibly TRBD1 for D (5 bases). In germline, CDR1 is SGHDT, CDR2 YYEEEE. V lost 9 bases and J 2 bases, leaving 15 bases between the germline ends. CDR3 size: 14 residues. This CDR3 is CATKYQGAGNTIYF. The CDR3 coding sequence is TGTGCCACAAAGTACCAGGGTGCTGGAAACACCATATATTTT.